This is a list of T cell receptor beta chains from one sample in a study of blood T cells in healthy people across ages. TCRdb ran MiXCR on the 5' RACE reads and lists one entry per CDR3 protein. In the table there are 1.5 million to 1.8 million distinct CDR3 sequences, 35% to 45% of which are singletons. What was sequenced was blood. The receptors here all came from a woman aged 18-35 years in good health. Each CDR3 is given with its conserved first and last residue. Clone size is not always given. Where it is, it says once, few, many or a class for expanded clones.

CASSRVGNEQYF	once	12	TRBV3-1	TRBJ2-5
CASSQAAQGGTDTQYF	few	16	TRBV4-3	TRBJ2-3
CASSYGTGGNEKLFF	NA	15	TRBV6-6	TRBJ1-4
CGLKERGSYNEQFF	few	14	TRBV20-1	TRBJ2-1
CAISDRGGDEQFF	NA	13	TRBV10-3	TRBJ2-1
CASTLSGTGKYNEQFF	NA	16	TRBV28	TRBJ2-1
CASRPLSGSNYNEQFF	NA	16	TRBV6-5	TRBJ2-1
CASSQGGTGWAYDEQYF	once	17	TRBV14	TRBJ2-5
CASSPIGAYTF	NA	11	TRBV7-9	TRBJ1-2
CATSVYQAGVNEQFF	NA	15	TRBV24-1	TRBJ2-1
CASSPTGGVSYGYTF	NA	15	TRBV6-5	TRBJ1-2
CSATQLSALDLYGYTF	few	16	TRBV29-1	TRBJ1-2
CASSPLGYSDTDTQYF	NA	16	TRBV7-9	TRBJ2-3
CASSASQGSYEQYF	NA	14	TRBV7-6	TRBJ2-7
CASSFGERGGRQPQHF	NA	16	TRBV7-9	TRBJ1-5
CSASPLGEEGQRGYEQYF	few	18	TRBV20-1	TRBJ2-7
CASSLGLAGGYNGQFF	NA	16	TRBV28	TRBJ2-1
CASSGQVNTDTQYF	NA	14	TRBV11-1	TRBJ2-3
CASSSADHLTGELFF	NA	15	TRBV5-1	TRBJ2-2
CSARADSPLHF	NA	11	TRBV20-1	TRBJ1-6
CASSLAMGFNQPQHF	NA	15	TRBV12-3/TRBV12-4	TRBJ1-5
CASSEESLAVYNEQFF	few	16	TRBV2	TRBJ2-1
CASSQGGVVETQYF	NA	14	TRBV3-1	TRBJ2-5
CASSLFGRKLDEQFF	NA	15	TRBV12-3/TRBV12-4	TRBJ2-1
CASSPLSGPQETQYF	NA	15	TRBV18	TRBJ2-5
CSARVGGRSYEQFF	NA	14	TRBV20-1	TRBJ2-1
CASSVGGYTGELFF	NA	14	TRBV2	TRBJ2-2
CASSFLGGNYNEQFF	NA	15	TRBV7-2	TRBJ2-1
CASSPGVIIGAEQFF	NA	15	TRBV18	TRBJ2-1
CATASGLAVAKNIQYF	many	16	TRBV10-3	TRBJ2-4
CASSVTQRAGELFF	NA	14	TRBV9	TRBJ2-2
CSDPGLDRDYDEQYF	NA	15	TRBV20-1	TRBJ2-7
CATQVGFTSGGITDTQYF	NA	18	TRBV6-1	TRBJ2-3
CAGSQERGQPQHF	NA	13	TRBV4-1	TRBJ1-5
CASSLVGAQHNEQFF	few	15	TRBV12-3/TRBV12-4	TRBJ2-1
CASSPLGQGSNYEQYF	NA	16	TRBV18	TRBJ2-7
CASSPRGVPDTQYF	NA	14	TRBV28	TRBJ2-3
CASRATGTGNNEQFF	NA	15	TRBV6-5	TRBJ2-1
CASSLAGIAWAAFF	once	14	TRBV7-9	TRBJ1-1
CASSQPAGTQYF	NA	12	TRBV4-1	TRBJ2-3
CASSLGLAGFGDTQYF	NA	16	TRBV11-2	TRBJ2-3
CARLGGSVYGYTF	few	13	TRBV27	TRBJ1-2
CASSRDRGYGTDTQYF	NA	16	TRBV6-8	TRBJ2-3
CASSQEVVTGLPDTQYF	NA	17	TRBV3-1	TRBJ2-3